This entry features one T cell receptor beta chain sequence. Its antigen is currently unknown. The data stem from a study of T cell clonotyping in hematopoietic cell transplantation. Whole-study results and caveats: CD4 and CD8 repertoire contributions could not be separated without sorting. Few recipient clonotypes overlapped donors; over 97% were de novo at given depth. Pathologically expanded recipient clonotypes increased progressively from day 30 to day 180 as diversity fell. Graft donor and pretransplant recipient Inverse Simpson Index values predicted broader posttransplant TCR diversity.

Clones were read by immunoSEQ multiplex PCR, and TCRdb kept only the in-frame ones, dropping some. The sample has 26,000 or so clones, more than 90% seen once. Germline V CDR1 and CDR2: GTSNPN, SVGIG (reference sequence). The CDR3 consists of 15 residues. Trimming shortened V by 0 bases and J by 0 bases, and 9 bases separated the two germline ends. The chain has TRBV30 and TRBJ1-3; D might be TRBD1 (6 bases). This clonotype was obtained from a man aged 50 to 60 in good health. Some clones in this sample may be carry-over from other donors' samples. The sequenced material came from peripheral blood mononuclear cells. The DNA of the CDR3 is TGTGCCTGGAGTGTACGGGGGGCCTCTGGAAACACCATATATTTT. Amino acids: CAWSVRGASGNTIYF.